The sequence of this TCR beta chain was determined in a study of spatial heterogeneity in lung cancer. Study details: Any follow-up PBMC samples that were available went on to be sequenced, and the median time to follow-up was around 25 months after resection. Raw reads contained each unique TCR and UMI combination more than ten times on average.

Time point: blood at routine non-recurrence follow-up after resection. Extraction of whole RNA from tumor, nontumor lung or frozen PBMC preceded unsorted sequencing. The CDR3 contains 15 residues. Germline V gene data show CDR1 as SGHAT and CDR2 as FQNNGV. Trimming removed 5 bases at V and 9 bases at J, with 20 bases between. About this clonotype itself: What it binds is not known.

General study findings and limits: At tumor resection, ubiquitous expanded TCRs were detected in blood more often than later.

The presence of a unique molecular identifier marked each TCR cDNA molecule. TCRdb processed the 5' RACE reads anew with MiXCR; each CDR3 protein has one entry. The table shows under 30,000 distinct CDR3 sequences, with about 6% occurring only once. This material consisted of PBMCs, taken at follow-up. The sequence derives from a male donor with early-stage non-small cell lung cancer. The rearrangement joins TRBV11-2 to TRBJ1-3; D may be TRBD1 (6 bases). CDR3 bases: TGTGCCAGCAGCGCCATACAGGGCTCCATAATCACCATATATTTT. Translation: CASSAIQGSIITIYF.